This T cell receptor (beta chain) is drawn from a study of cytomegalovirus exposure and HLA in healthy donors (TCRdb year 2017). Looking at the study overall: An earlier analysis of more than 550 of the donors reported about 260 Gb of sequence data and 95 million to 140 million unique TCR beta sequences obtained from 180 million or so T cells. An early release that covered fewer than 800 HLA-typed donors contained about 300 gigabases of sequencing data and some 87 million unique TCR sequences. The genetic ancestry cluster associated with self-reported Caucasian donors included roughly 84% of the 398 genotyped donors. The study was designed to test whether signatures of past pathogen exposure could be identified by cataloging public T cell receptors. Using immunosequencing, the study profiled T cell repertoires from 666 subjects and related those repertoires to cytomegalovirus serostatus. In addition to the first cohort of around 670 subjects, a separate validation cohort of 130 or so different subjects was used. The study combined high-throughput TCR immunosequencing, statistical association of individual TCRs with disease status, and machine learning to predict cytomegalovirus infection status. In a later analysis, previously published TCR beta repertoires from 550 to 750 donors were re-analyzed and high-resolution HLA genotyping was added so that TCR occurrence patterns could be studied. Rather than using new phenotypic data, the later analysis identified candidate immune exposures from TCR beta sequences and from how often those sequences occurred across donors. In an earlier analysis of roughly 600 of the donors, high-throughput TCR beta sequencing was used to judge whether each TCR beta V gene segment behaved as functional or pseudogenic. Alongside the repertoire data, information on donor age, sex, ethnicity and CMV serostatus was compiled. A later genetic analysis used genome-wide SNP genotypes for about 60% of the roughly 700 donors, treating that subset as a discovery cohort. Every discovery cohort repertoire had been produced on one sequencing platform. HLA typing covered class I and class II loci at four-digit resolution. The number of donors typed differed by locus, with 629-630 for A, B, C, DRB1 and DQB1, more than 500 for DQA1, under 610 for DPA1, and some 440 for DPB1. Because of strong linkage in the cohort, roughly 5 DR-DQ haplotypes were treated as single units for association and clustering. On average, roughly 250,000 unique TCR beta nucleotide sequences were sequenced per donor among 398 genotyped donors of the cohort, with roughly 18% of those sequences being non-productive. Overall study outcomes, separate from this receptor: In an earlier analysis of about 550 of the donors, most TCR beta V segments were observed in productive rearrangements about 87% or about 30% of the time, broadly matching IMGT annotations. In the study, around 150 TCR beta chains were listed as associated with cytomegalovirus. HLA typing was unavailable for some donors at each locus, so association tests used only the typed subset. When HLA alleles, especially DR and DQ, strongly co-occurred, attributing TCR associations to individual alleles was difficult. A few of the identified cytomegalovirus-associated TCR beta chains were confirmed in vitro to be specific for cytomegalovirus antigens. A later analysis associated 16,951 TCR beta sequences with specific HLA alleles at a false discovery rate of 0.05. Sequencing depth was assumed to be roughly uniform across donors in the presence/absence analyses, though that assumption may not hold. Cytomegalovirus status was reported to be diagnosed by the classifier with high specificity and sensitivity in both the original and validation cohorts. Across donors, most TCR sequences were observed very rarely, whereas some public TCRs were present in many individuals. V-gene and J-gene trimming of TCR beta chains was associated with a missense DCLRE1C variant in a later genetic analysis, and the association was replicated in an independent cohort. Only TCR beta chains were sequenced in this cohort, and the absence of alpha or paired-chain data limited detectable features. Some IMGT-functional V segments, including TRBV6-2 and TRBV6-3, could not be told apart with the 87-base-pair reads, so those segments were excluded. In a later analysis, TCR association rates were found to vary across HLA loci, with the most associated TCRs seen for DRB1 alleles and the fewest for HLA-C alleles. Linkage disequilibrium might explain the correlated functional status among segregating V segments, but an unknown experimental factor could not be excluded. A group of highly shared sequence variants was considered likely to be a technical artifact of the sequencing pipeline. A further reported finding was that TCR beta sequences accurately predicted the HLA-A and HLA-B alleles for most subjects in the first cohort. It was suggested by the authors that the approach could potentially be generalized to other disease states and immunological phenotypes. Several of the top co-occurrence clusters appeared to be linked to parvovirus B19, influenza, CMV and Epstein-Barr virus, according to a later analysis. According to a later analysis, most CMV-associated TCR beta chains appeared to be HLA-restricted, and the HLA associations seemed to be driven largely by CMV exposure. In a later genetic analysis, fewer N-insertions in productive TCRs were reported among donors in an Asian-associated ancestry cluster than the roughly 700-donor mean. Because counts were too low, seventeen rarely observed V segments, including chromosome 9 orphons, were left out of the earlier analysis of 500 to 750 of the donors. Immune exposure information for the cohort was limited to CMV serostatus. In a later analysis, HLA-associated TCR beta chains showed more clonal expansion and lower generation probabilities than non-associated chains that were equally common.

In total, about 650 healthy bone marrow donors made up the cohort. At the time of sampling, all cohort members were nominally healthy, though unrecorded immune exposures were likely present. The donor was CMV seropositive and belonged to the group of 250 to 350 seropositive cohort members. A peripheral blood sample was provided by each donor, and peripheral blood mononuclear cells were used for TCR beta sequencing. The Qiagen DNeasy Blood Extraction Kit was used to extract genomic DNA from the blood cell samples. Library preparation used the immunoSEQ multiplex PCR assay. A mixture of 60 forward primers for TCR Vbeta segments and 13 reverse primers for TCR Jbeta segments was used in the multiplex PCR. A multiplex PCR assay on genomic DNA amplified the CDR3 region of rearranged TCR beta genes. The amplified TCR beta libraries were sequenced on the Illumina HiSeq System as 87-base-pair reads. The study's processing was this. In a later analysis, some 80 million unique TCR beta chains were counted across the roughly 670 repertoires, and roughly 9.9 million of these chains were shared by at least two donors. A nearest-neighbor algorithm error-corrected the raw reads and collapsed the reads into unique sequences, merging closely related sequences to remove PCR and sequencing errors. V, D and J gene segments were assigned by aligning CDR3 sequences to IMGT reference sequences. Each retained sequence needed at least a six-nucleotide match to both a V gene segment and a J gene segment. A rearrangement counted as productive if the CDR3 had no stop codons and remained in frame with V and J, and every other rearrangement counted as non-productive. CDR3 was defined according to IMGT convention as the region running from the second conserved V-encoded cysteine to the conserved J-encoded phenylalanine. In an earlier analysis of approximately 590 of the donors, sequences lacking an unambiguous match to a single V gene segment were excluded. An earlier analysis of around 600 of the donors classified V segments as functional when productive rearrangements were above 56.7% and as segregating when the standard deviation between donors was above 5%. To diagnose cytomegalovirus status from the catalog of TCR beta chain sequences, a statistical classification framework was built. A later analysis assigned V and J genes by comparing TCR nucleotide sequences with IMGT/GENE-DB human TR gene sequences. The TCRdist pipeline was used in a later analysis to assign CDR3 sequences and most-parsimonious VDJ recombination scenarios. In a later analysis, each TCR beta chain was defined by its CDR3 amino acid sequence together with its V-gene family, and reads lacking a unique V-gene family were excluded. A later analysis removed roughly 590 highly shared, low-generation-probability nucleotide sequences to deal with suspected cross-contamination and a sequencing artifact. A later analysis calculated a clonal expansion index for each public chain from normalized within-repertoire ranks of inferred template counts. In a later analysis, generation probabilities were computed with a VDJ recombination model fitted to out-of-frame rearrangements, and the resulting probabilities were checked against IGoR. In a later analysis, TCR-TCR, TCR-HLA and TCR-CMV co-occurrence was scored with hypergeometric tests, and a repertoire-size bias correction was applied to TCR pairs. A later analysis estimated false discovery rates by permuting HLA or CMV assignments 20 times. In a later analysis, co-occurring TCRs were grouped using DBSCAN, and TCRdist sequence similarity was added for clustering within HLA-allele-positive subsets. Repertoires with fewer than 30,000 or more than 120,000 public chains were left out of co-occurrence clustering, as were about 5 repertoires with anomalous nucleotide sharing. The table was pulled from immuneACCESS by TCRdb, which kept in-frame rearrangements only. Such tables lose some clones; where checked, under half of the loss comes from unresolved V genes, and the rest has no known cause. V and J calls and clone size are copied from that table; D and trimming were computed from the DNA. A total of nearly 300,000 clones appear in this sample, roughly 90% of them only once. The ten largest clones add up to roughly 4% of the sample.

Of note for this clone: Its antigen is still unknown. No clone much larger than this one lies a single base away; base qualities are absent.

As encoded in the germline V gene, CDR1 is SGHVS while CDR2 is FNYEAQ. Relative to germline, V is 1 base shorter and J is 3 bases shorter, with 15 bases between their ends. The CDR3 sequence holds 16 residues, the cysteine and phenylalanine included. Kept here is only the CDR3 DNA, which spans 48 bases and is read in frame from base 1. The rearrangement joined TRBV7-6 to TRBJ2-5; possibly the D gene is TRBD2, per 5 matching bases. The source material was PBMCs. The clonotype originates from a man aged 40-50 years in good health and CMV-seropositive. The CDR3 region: CASSLGEGEVKETQYF. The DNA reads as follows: TGTGCCAGCAGCTTAGGTGAGGGAGAAGTCAAAGAGACCCAGTACTTC.